The 20 T cell receptor beta chains given below trace back to one sample, sequenced in a study of Graves' ophthalmopathy and Graves' hyperthyroidism. Amplification from RNA transcripts yielded the TCR beta CDR3 regions. RT-PCR in the first round used HTBI primers; a second-round multiplex PCR followed. TCRdb re-called the multiplex PCR reads through MiXCR, storing one row per CDR3 protein. The sample holds over 450,000 distinct CDR3 sequences, 13% to 15% seen once. Material for sequencing was blood. These receptors were taken from a young woman with Graves' ophthalmopathy.

The table lists this clonotype with many counts. The chain couples TRBV6-5 to TRBJ1-1, with D hard to call. Germline V gives CDR1 MNHEY, CDR2 SVGAGI. Trimming stripped 2 bases from V and 10 bases from J, with 20 bases between. The CDR3 contains 15 residues. This CDR3 reads CASSYQNSKGGRAFF. CDR3 sequence (DNA): TGTGCCAGCAGTTACCAGAACTCGAAGGGAGGGAGAGCTTTCTTT.

This clonotype was recorded at least ten times. This rearrangement joins TRBV2 to TRBJ1-2; 10 bases are a match to TRBD1. V trimming: 8 bases; J trimming: 7 bases; junction bases outside the gene matches: 4. Germline V gene sequence: CDR1 SNHLY, CDR2 FYNNEI. This CDR3 spans 12 amino acids. CDR3 amino acids: CASRDRGVGYTF. The CDR3 bases are TGTGCCAGCCGGGACAGGGGTGTTGGCTACACCTTC.

This clonotype has ten or more counts. The chain links TRBV6-5 to TRBJ1-2, with D maybe TRBD1 (6 bases). Germline assignment: CDR1 MNHEY and CDR2 SVGAGI. The ends were cut back, 2 bases at V and 1 base at J, with 11 bases in the middle. The CDR3 totals 15 residues. The CDR3 coding sequence is TGTGCCAGCAGTTACCAGGGGAGTAGTAACTATGGCTACACCTTC. Translating gives CASSYQGSSNYGYTF.

The chain joins TRBV7-2 to TRBJ2-5; D not certain. The CDR3 is 15 residues long. Germline V gene sequence: CDR1 SGHTA, CDR2 FQGNSA. V was trimmed by 0 bases and J by 4 bases, leaving 12 bases between them. CDR3 in DNA: TGTGCCAGCAGCTTAGCTATGGCTAGAGTAGAGACCCAGTACTTC. Its protein product is CASSLAMARVETQYF.

This clonotype was seen ten or more times. This chain uses TRBV12-5 with TRBJ1-6, with TRBD1 matching 11 bases. CDR1 and CDR2 from the germline V gene are LGHNT and FRNRAP. Germline trimming cut 10 bases from V and 7 bases from J; bases unmatched to any gene: 9. The CDR3 sequence is 15 residues long. CDR3 loop: CANTDRGPDNSPLHF. The DNA for the CDR3 is TGTGCTAATACGGACAGGGGGCCGGACAATTCACCCCTCCACTTT.

This clonotype has ten or more counts. The V gene is TRBV20-1, the J gene TRBJ2-2; D is undetermined. Germline lookup yields CDR1 DFQATT and CDR2 SNEGSKA (reference sequence). V was clipped by 1 base and J by 6 bases, with 6 bases between them. This CDR3 spans 12 amino acids. The chain's CDR3 is CSARGPAGELFF. In DNA form, the CDR3 reads TGCAGTGCTAGAGGACCGGCCGGGGAGCTGTTTTTT.

This clonotype appeared many times. This chain links TRBV2 with TRBJ2-7, with 12 bases that match TRBD1. Germline loops: CDR1 SNHLY, CDR2 FYNNEI. The V gene end was trimmed by 10 bases and the J gene end by 4 bases; junction bases not matched to a gene: 2. This CDR3 has 12 amino acids. The chain's CDR3 is CAMGQGAYEQYF. The CDR3 nucleotides are TGTGCCATGGGACAGGGGGCGTACGAGCAGTACTTC.

This clonotype was picked up many times. The rearrangement joins TRBV20-1 to TRBJ1-3; no definite D call. Germline assignment: CDR1 DFQATT and CDR2 SNEGSKA (reference sequence). V lost 0 bases to trimming and J lost 0 bases, with 3 bases between them. The CDR3 covers 13 residues. CDR3 coding DNA: TGCAGTGCTAGAGAACACTCTGGAAACACCATATATTTT. This translates into CSAREHSGNTIYF.

This clonotype was detected many times. The chain combines TRBV11-2 with TRBJ2-3, with a possible D match to TRBD2 (6 bases). Trimming left V 1 base short and J 3 bases short, with 8 bases between. This CDR3 comprises 14 residues. The germline gives CDR1 SGHAT, CDR2 FQNNGV. This CDR3 is CASSLGLATDTQYF. The CDR3, as DNA: TGTGCCAGCAGCTTAGGTCTAGCGACAGATACGCAGTATTTT.

This clonotype has at least ten counts. Written as DNA, the CDR3 is TGTGCCAGCAGCTCGGAGCCAGATGGCTACACCTTC. This gives the protein CASSSEPDGYTF. The rearrangement uses TRBV9 and TRBJ1-2, with unresolved D. With 4 bases removed from V and 6 bases from J, the gap between germline ends came to 10 bases. The CDR3 sequence is 12 residues long. Germline V gene data show CDR1 as SGDLS and CDR2 as YYNGEE.

This chain connects TRBV28 to TRBJ2-7, with 11 bases aligning to TRBD2. V was pared by 7 bases and J by 0 bases, with 2 bases of the junction left unmatched. Germline CDR1 and CDR2: MDHEN and SYDVKM. The CDR3 runs 14 residues. The CDR3 loop reads CASTSGRSSYEQYF. CDR3 DNA: TGTGCCAGCACTAGCGGGAGGAGCTCCTACGAGCAGTACTTC.

This chain links TRBV7-9 with TRBJ1-5; 9 bases line up with TRBD1. The CDR3 is made up of 14 amino acids. V lost 5 bases and J lost 5; bases outside the gene matches: 4. CDR1 is SEHNR and CDR2 is FQNEAQ in the germline V gene (reference sequence). CDR3 nucleotide sequence: TGTGCCAGCAGCCAAACAGGGGGCGATCAGCCCCAGCATTTT. This encodes CASSQTGGDQPQHF.

To note about this clonotype: A much bigger clone sits one base away, suggesting this may be a read error. This chain links TRBV6-1 with TRBJ2-7, with D perhaps matching TRBD1 (6 bases). Germline CDR1 and CDR2: MNHNS and SASEGT. The CDR3 covers 15 residues. Trimming pared 4 bases from V and 0 bases from J, leaving 13 bases between. The CDR3 protein is CASSAYRASSYEQYF. The CDR3 bases are TGTGCCAGCAGTGCGTACAGGGCCAGCTCCTACGAGCAGTACTTC.

This clonotype was counted many times. The chain links TRBV12-3 or TRBV12-4 to TRBJ2-4; tentatively, D is TRBD1 (5 bases). V was trimmed by 6 bases and J by 0 bases, leaving 12 bases between them. There are 15 residues in the CDR3. CDR3 in amino acids: CASSPSRVAKNIQYF. CDR3 DNA: TGTGCCAGCAGCCCCAGCAGGGTAGCCAAAAACATTCAGTACTTC.

This clonotype appeared many times. V and J are TRBV27 and TRBJ1-2; 9 nucleotides agree with TRBD1. This CDR3 comprises 13 residues. Germline lookup yields CDR1 MNHEY and CDR2 SMNVEV (reference sequence). The V segment lost 5 bases and the J segment 4 bases; nucleotides outside the gene matches: 2. The DNA for the CDR3 is TGTGCCAGCAGTAGGGACAGGGCCTATGGCTACACCTTC. Amino acids: CASSRDRAYGYTF.

The sample holds many counts of this clonotype. The gene calls are TRBV7-2 and TRBJ2-5; 8 bases align to TRBD2. The germline gives CDR1 SGHTA, CDR2 FQGNSA. The trim removed 2 bases at V and 5 bases at J, leaving 10 bases unmatched. This CDR3 has 16 amino acids. CDR3 amino acids: CASSLPGTRGFETQYF. The CDR3 bases are TGTGCCAGCAGCTTACCTGGGACTAGGGGATTCGAGACCCAGTACTTC.

The table lists this clonotype with many counts. This chain joins TRBV6-5 and TRBJ2-7; D gene uncertain. CDR1 is MNHEY, CDR2 SVGAGI, per germline. The CDR3 has 13 residues. Trimming left V 1 base short and J 3 bases short, with 7 bases between. CDR3 amino acids: CASSYLADYEQYF. CDR3 in DNA: TGTGCCAGCAGTTACTTGGCGGACTACGAGCAGTACTTC.

This clonotype occurred many times. The rearrangement links TRBV6-1 to TRBJ1-1; the D gene is possibly TRBD1 (6 bases). Trimming took 6 bases from V and 5 from J, leaving 19 bases between them. The CDR3 is 15 residues long. Germline V lookup: CDR1 MNHNS, CDR2 SASEGT. The CDR3 region has the DNA TGTGCCAGCAGACCTACTTTAACAGGGCGGACTGAAGCTTTCTTT. It codes for CASRPTLTGRTEAFF.

This chain links TRBV6-1 with TRBJ1-5; 8 bases align to TRBD1. In germline, CDR1 is MNHNS, CDR2 SASEGT. The CDR3 is 14 amino acids. With V trimmed by 6 bases and J by 4 bases, 5 bases remained unmatched. In nucleotides, the CDR3 is TGTGCCAGCAGCGCGGACAGGGAAAATCAGCCCCAGCATTTT. Its translation is CASSADRENQPQHF.

This clonotype has at least ten counts. J is TRBJ1-6 and V is TRBV27; TRBD1 matches 9 bases. Germline V gene lookup returns CDR1 MNHEY and CDR2 SMNVEV (reference sequence). The V gene end was trimmed by 6 bases and the J gene end by 6 bases; junction bases not matched to a gene: 12. The CDR3 sequence is 17 residues long. CDR3 nucleotide sequence: TGTGCCAGCAGCCGGGACAGGGCACCACAAACTAATTCACCCCTCCACTTT. It specifies CASSRDRAPQTNSPLHF.